The entry below gives a single T cell receptor beta chain sequence along with its context. Its specificity is not known. V shed 4 bases and J shed 3 bases, with 25 bases lying between them. Germline CDR1 reads SGHTA; CDR2 reads FQGNSA. The CDR3 loop spans 19 amino acids. This entry comes from a study of Ad26.COV2.S vaccination and SARS-CoV-2 variants. Sequencing was performed with immunoSEQ multiplex PCR; in TCRdb, only in-frame clones are kept and a portion is missing. The repertoire consists of about 280,000 clones, with approximately 89% occurring once and the leading ten covering about 3.1%. Noted treatment: about 20 received Ad26.COV2.S at low or high dose, single or two shots; roughly five received placebo; per-sample allocation not given. Specimens were obtained on day 63 following the first vaccine or placebo injection. Study outcomes and limitations: Researchers reported similar non-spike TCR breadth in vaccine and placebo recipients. Considerable breadth of spike-specific CD8+ and CD4+ T cell responses has reportedly been documented following vaccination.

The sample was peripheral blood, taken in a trial of Ad26.COV2.S vaccine versus placebo. The source of this sequence is a person aged 18 to 65 who received the Ad26.COV2.S COVID-19 vaccine or a placebo. The rearrangement uses TRBV7-2 and TRBJ1-5; D gene unclear. The CDR3 here is CASSSIPRPAYNTNQPQHF. The CDR3 nucleotides are TGTGCCAGCAGCTCAATCCCCCGTCCGGCATACAATACCAATCAGCCCCAGCATTTT.